These 20 T cell receptor beta chains originate from one sample sequenced in a study of blood T cell repertoires in COVID-19 (TCRdb year 2020). Library preparation employed the immunoSEQ multiplex PCR assay. TCRdb mirrors the immuneACCESS table, restricted to in-frame sequences. Some clones are absent from its copies; in checked studies, under half trace to an unresolved V gene, and the reason for the others is unknown. The sample data list about 34,000 clones, and approximately 85% of these were observed just once. In total, the top ten clones hold 15% to 20% of the sample. Sequencing was done on a sample of peripheral blood. These receptors originate from an older woman with active COVID-19.

The chain couples TRBV11-2 to TRBJ2-5; TRBD1 is a possible D gene (5 bases). The CDR3 is made up of 13 amino acids. V was clipped by 0 bases and J by 5 bases, with 7 bases between them. Germline assignment: CDR1 SGHAT and CDR2 FQNNGV. In DNA, the CDR3 is TGTGCCAGCAGCTTAGACCACAGGGAGACCCAGTACTTC. Protein: CASSLDHRETQYF.

The chain uses TRBV9 and TRBJ2-7; perhaps TRBD2 as D (5 bases). The CDR3 has 20 amino acids. Trimming stripped 4 bases from V and 2 bases from J, with 31 bases between. The germline V gene has CDR1 SGDLS and CDR2 YYNGEE. In DNA form, the CDR3 reads TGTGCCAGCAGCTTCCCCTCGGAGAGGGCACTAAAGAAATATACCTACGAGCAGTACTTC. It yields the protein CASSFPSERALKKYTYEQYF.

V and J are TRBV18 and TRBJ2-1; 10 bases are shared with TRBD2. Trimming took 3 bases from V and 6 from J; bases not matched to a gene: 8. Germline assignment: CDR1 KGHSH and CDR2 LQKENI. The CDR3 is 16 amino acids. As DNA, the CDR3 is TGTGCCAGCTCACCTAGTCTAGCGGGAGTCACCAATGAGCAGTTCTTC. It yields the protein CASSPSLAGVTNEQFF.

The chain combines TRBV6-5 with TRBJ2-7; 7 bases are shared with TRBD1. V trimming: 6 bases; J trimming: 2 bases; junction bases outside the gene matches: 7. The CDR3 is 14 amino acids. Per the germline V gene, CDR1 is MNHEY and CDR2 is SVGAGI. The CDR3 sequence is CASSSHRGPYEQYF. The CDR3 nucleotides read TGTGCCAGCAGCAGTCACAGGGGCCCCTACGAGCAGTACTTC.

V is TRBV19 and J is TRBJ2-3; maybe TRBD2 (6 bases). V was shortened by 6 bases and J by 2 bases, with 9 bases between the two germline ends. The CDR3 consists of 13 residues. The germline gives CDR1 LNHDA, CDR2 SQIVND (reference sequence). The DNA for the CDR3 is TGTGCCAGTAGAACGGGAGTCACAGATACGCAGTATTTT. It specifies CASRTGVTDTQYF.

This rearrangement joins TRBV30 to TRBJ1-4; 8 bases agree with TRBD1. The V gene's germline CDR1 is GTSNPN and CDR2 SVGIG (reference sequence). V lost 2 bases, J lost 7 bases, and 9 bases stayed unmatched. This CDR3 comprises 15 residues. CDR3: CAWSRQGARIEKLFF. The DNA of the CDR3 is TGTGCCTGGAGTCGGCAGGGGGCGAGGATTGAAAAACTGTTTTTT.

The V gene is TRBV2, the J gene TRBJ2-7; a possible D gene is TRBD1 (7 bases). Germline V gene sequence: CDR1 SNHLY, CDR2 FYNNEI. The CDR3 spans 12 residues. V lost 6 bases and J 8 bases, leaving 14 bases between the germline ends. DNA for the CDR3: TGTGCCAGCAGGGACAGGACTACGAAGCAGTACTTC. Translated, it gives CASRDRTTKQYF.

The J gene is TRBJ2-7, the V gene TRBV21-1; TRBD2 is the table's D call, not checked against the DNA. TRBV21-1 is an annotated pseudogene. The CDR3 spans 17 residues. CDR3 sequence (DNA): TGTGCCAGCAGCAAAGGACTAGCGGGAGTGGGGTCCTACGAGCAGTACTTC. This translates into CASSKGLAGVGSYEQYF.

The rearrangement joins TRBV13 to TRBJ2-1; 11 nucleotides agree with TRBD2. CDR3 length equals 18 residues. Germline V CDR1 and CDR2: PRHDT, FYEKMQ (reference sequence). After removal of 5 bases from V and 9 bases from J, the junction contained 18 bases not matched to a gene. DNA for the CDR3: TGTGCCAGCAGCCCGCCCGGTTTGGGACTAGCGGCAGAGGGTGAGCAGTTCTTC. It is translated as CASSPPGLGLAAEGEQFF.

This CDR3 is CASSEGFTNEKLFF. DNA for the CDR3: TGTGCCAGCAGCGAGGGCTTTACGAATGAAAAACTGTTTTTT. This chain connects TRBV6-5 to TRBJ1-4; no clear D. The CDR3 contains 14 residues. Trimming removed 6 bases at V and 5 bases at J, with 13 bases between. Germline CDR1 and CDR2: MNHEY and SVGAGI.

The V and J genes are TRBV3-1 (or the pseudogene TRBV3-2) and TRBJ2-3; 7 positions agree with TRBD2. With 4 bases clipped from V and 6 bases from J, the junction kept 7 bases outside the gene matches. The germline V gene has CDR1 LGHDT and CDR2 YNNKEL (reference sequence). This CDR3 comprises 14 residues. The CDR3 region is CASSLGLERDTQYF. As DNA, the CDR3 is TGTGCCAGCAGCCTTGGACTAGAAAGGGATACGCAGTATTTT.

The chain recombines TRBV5-8 with TRBJ2-1, with 11 bases identical to TRBD2. The CDR3 has 16 residues. J was trimmed by 2 bases and V by 4 bases; bases with no gene match: 5. Germline loops: CDR1 SGHTS, CDR2 YDEGEE. CDR3 in DNA: TGTGCCAGCAGCAGACCTAGCGGGGGGACCTACAATGAGCAGTTCTTC. Amino acid sequence: CASSRPSGGTYNEQFF.

In its sample, this clone was seen once. This chain links TRBV4-1 with TRBJ2-2; D is perhaps TRBD2 (6 bases). The V and J ends lost 2 bases and 0 bases respectively, with 7 bases between them. The CDR3 is 15 residues long. Germline CDR1 and CDR2: MGHRA and YSYEKL. The CDR3 DNA reads as TGCGCCAGCAGCCAATCGGGAGCGAACACCGGGGAGCTGTTTTTT. It codes for CASSQSGANTGELFF.

The V and J genes are TRBV6-6 and TRBJ2-1, with a tentative D call TRBD1 (6 bases). Germline CDR1 and CDR2: MNHNY and SVGAGI (reference sequence). V was cut by 2 bases and J by 8 bases, with 16 bases left in between. This CDR3 is 15 amino acids long. The CDR3 sequence is CASSYPAQGLDEQFF. The DNA of the CDR3 is TGTGCCAGCAGTTACCCGGCCCAGGGGTTAGATGAGCAGTTCTTC.

This chain joins TRBV7-2 and TRBJ2-2, with 7 bases identical to TRBD2. V was clipped by 5 bases and J by 6 bases; unmatched bases: 12. The CDR3 extends over 16 amino acids. Per the germline V gene, CDR1 is SGHTA and CDR2 is FQGNSA. The CDR3 DNA reads TGTGCCAGCAGCCTACCGCGGGCTAGCGGTGCCGGGGAGCTGTTTTTT. Protein: CASSLPRASGAGELFF.

Concerning this clone: A read error may account for a junction end that differs from germline. DNA for the CDR3: TGTGCCAGTAGTATCGAATCCGGGAAGCTGTTTTTT. Translation: CASSIESGKLFF. This rearrangement joins TRBV19 to TRBJ2-2, with D perhaps TRBD2 (5 bases). The germline V gene encodes CDR1 LNHDA and CDR2 SQIVND (reference sequence). This CDR3 has 12 residues.

The chain couples TRBV6-6 to TRBJ1-2; TRBD1 is a possible D gene (5 bases). Per germline, CDR1 MNHNY and CDR2 SVGAGI (reference sequence). V lost 0 bases and J lost 2, with 10 bases in between. The CDR3 extends over 15 amino acids. The CDR3 sequence: CASSYSTPGNYGYTF. For the CDR3, the DNA is TGTGCCAGCAGTTACTCTACTCCAGGGAACTATGGCTACACCTTC.

The chain combines TRBV14 with TRBJ2-3, with D perhaps matching TRBD2 (6 bases). V lost 1 base to trimming and J lost 5 bases, with 16 bases between them. The germline V gene has CDR1 SGHDN and CDR2 FVKESK. CDR3 length equals 16 residues. In DNA form, the CDR3 reads TGTGCCAGCAGCCAAGGTGGGGCTTGGGGGGAAGATACGCAGTATTTT. Amino acid sequence: CASSQGGAWGEDTQYF.

The chain employs TRBV4-1 and TRBJ2-7, with TRBD2 as a possible D gene (6 bases). The CDR3 is made up of 13 amino acids. Germline values: CDR1 MGHRA, CDR2 YSYEKL. The V end lost 0 bases, the J end lost 6 bases, and 9 bases lay between the germline ends. In DNA form, the CDR3 reads TGCGCCAGCAGCCAAGAAGTGGAGGGCGAGCAGTACTTC. Protein: CASSQEVEGEQYF.

This CDR3 reads CASSIKPQETQYF. DNA for the CDR3: TGTGCCAGTAGTATTAAGCCCCAAGAGACCCAGTACTTC. The chain joins TRBV19 to TRBJ2-5; D is unclear. The CDR3 is made up of 13 amino acids. Germline assignment: CDR1 LNHDA and CDR2 SQIVND (reference sequence). Trimming left V 3 bases short and J 1 base short, with 6 bases between. Full variable domain (missing parts from reference TRBV19 and TRBJ2-5): DGGITQSPKYLFRKEGQNVTLSCEQNLNHDAMYWYRQDPGQGLRLIYYSQIVNDFQKGDIAEGYSVSREKKESFPLTVTSAQKNPTAFYLCASSIKPQETQYFGPGTRLLVL.